This T cell receptor beta chain emerged from a study of CD8 T cells in Susac syndrome. Turning to the study itself: Sequencing included Susac syndrome patients, about 6 of them with active disease and about eight in remission.

Concerning this clonotype itself: As yet, its antigen is unknown.

The RNA, about 0.45 to 1 ug, was put through reverse transcription using random hexamers. MiXCR was run by TCRdb on the immunoSEQ multiplex PCR reads, yielding one entry per CDR3 protein. The sample contains more than 100,000 distinct CDR3 sequences, nearly 96% of which appear only once. Broader study findings: As the study acknowledged, the number of individuals in its TCR sequencing and HLA analysis was relatively small.

Sequenced sample: CD4+ T cells from PBMCs. The receptor was isolated from a human donor with Susac syndrome.

The CDR3 protein is CACTGGGETQYF. CDR3 DNA sequence: TGTGCCTGTACTGGGGGCGGAGAGACCCAGTACTTC. The chain uses TRBV30 and TRBJ2-5; a weak D match, TRBD1 (6 bases). The V end lost 6 bases, the J end lost 4 bases, and 12 bases lay between the germline ends. Germline V gene lookup returns CDR1 GTSNPN and CDR2 SVGIG (reference sequence). The CDR3 has 12 residues.